This passage covers 6 T cell receptor beta chains from one sample sequenced in a study of blood T cell repertoires in COVID-19. The table came from immunoSEQ multiplex PCR; TCRdb's copy has only in-frame clones and leaves some out. The sample has hundreds of thousands of clones, nearly 90% seen once; the top ten hold more than 9.5%. The sequenced sample consisted of peripheral blood. The receptor source for this set is a woman younger than 45 with COVID-19, enrolled during active disease.

Here the CDR3 reads CASSAYRDGISPLHF. The CDR3 region has the DNA TGTGCCAGTAGTGCATACAGGGACGGAATTTCACCCCTCCACTTT. The J gene is TRBJ1-6, the V gene TRBV19, with D possibly matching TRBD1 (6 bases). This CDR3 has 15 residues. CDR1 is LNHDA, CDR2 SQIVND, per germline (reference sequence). V was pared by 5 bases and J by 9 bases, with 17 bases between.

V usage is TRBV14 and J usage is TRBJ2-7; TRBD1 might be the D (6 bases). V was trimmed by 3 bases and J by 6 bases, leaving 12 bases between them. The CDR3 covers 13 residues. Germline V gives CDR1 SGHDN, CDR2 FVKESK. Here the CDR3 reads CASSQHRDGEQYF. In DNA, the CDR3 is TGTGCCAGCAGCCAGCACAGGGACGGCGAGCAGTACTTC.

This chain connects TRBV28 to TRBJ2-7; 7 bases line up with TRBD2. CDR3 size: 14 residues. With 7 bases clipped from V and 2 bases from J, the junction kept 8 bases outside the gene matches. The germline V gene has CDR1 MDHEN and CDR2 SYDVKM. The CDR3 here is CASTPVGGTYEQYF. The DNA of the CDR3 is TGTGCCAGCACCCCGGTGGGGGGGACCTACGAGCAGTACTTC.

The chain uses TRBV5-4 and TRBJ1-1; 8 bases map to TRBD1. Trimming took 1 base from V and 0 from J; bases not matched to a gene: 5. Germline V gives CDR1 SGHNT, CDR2 YYREEE (reference sequence). The CDR3 contains 16 residues. CDR3: CASSLRQGPMNTEAFF. CDR3 in DNA: TGTGCCAGCAGCTTGAGACAGGGGCCCATGAACACTGAAGCTTTCTTT.

The J gene is TRBJ2-2, the V gene TRBV7-9; D is perhaps TRBD2 (6 bases). Between the trimmed V and J ends, which lost 5 bases and 5 bases, there was a span of 15 bases. The CDR3 contains 15 residues. In germline, CDR1 is SEHNR, CDR2 FQNEAQ (reference sequence). CDR3 loop: CASSPRGSRTGELFF. The CDR3 bases are TGTGCCAGCAGCCCCCGGGGGTCCCGTACCGGGGAGCTGTTTTTT.

Only one count was recorded for this clone. The CDR3 coding sequence is TGCGCCAGCAGCCCGGGGGGGTGGAACACTGAAGCTTTCTTT. It is translated as CASSPGGWNTEAFF. The V call is TRBV5-1, the J call TRBJ1-1, with D possibly TRBD1 on 5 matching bases. The germline CDR1 and CDR2 sequences are SGHRS and YFSETQ. CDR3 length equals 14 residues. V shed 4 bases and J shed 1 base, with 11 bases lying between them. Looking up the rest from reference TRBV5-1 and TRBJ1-1 gives the full variable domain: KAGVTQTPRYLIKTRGQQVTLSCSPISGHRSVSWYQQTPGQGLQFLFEYFSETQRNKGNFPGRFSGRQFSNSRSEMNVSTLELGDSALYLCASSPGGWNTEAFFGQGTRLTVV.